This T cell receptor beta chain was recovered during a study of human T cells and chemical hapten exposure. Notes on the study in general: No change in TCRs above 1 in 1000 frequency was produced by DPC sensitization.

This clonotype was recorded at least ten times. Its cognate antigen is unknown. Unique molecular identifiers were attached to individual cDNA molecules during library preparation. TCRdb re-called the RACE reads with MiXCR, one entry per CDR3 protein. The sample carries roughly 43,000 distinct CDR3 sequences, 3.5% to 4% recorded once. The time point is: healthy volunteer bleed at 6 weeks. Someone pulled total RNA out of unfractionated whole blood. Trimming took 8 bases from V and 2 from J, leaving 16 bases between them. Germline V gives CDR1 WSHSY, CDR2 SAAADI. CDR3 length equals 14 residues. This clonotype originated in a human donor in good health. Some clones in this sample may be carry-over from other donors' samples. The sequencing input was whole blood. The chain links TRBV10-2 to TRBJ2-7, with a possible D match to TRBD2 (6 bases). This CDR3 reads CASGDGGGTYEQYF. CDR3 sequence (DNA): TGCGCCAGCGGCGACGGCGGCGGGACCTACGAGCAGTACTTC.